These T cell receptor beta chains were read from a single sample in a study of T cells in localized non-small cell lung cancer. Using immunoSEQ multiplex PCR, the repertoire was profiled, and TCRdb retains in-frame clones only, with some absent. The sample lists 25,000 to 35,000 clones; around 92% were seen once. Here the sequenced sample was peripheral blood, taken before any cancer treatment. These receptor sequences come from a female donor over 55 with stage I lung adenocarcinoma. CDR3s leave out the opening cysteine and the closing phenylalanine or tryptophan. The order of the fields is V gene, J gene, CDR3 protein.

TRBV19,TRBJ1-2,ASSAQKIRDRTSYGYT
TRBV18,TRBJ1-1,ASSPGTTEAF
TRBV7-2,TRBJ2-3,ASSFDPTDTQY
TRBV5-6,TRBJ2-7,ASSLLGTYN
TRBV2,NA,ASIGQVSHEQY
TRBV5-4,TRBJ2-5,ASSATGRQVETQY
TRBV23-1,TRBJ1-1,ASSPQPRGSTEAF
TRBV6-1,TRBJ2-5,ASNKVAGGETQY
TRBV29-1,TRBJ2-5,SVGRGGKETQY
TRBV18,TRBJ1-3,ASSPQRDRFSGNTIY
TRBV10-3,TRBJ1-5,AISVRQEDQPQH
TRBV5-5,TRBJ2-5,ASSRAGARETQY
TRBV11-2,TRBJ2-5,ASSLVGGTQETQY
TRBV2,TRBJ2-1,ASSRGSSYNEQF
TRBV6-5,TRBJ2-7,ASRTTGTYEQY
TRBV5-8,TRBJ2-7,ASSLGGAAYEQY
TRBV4-1,TRBJ2-3,ASSQDEVAGRHTQY
TRBV30,TRBJ1-1,AWAPQGNTEAF